Each of the 10 T cell receptor beta chains below was sequenced from the same sample in a study of shared clonotypes between healthy human individuals (dated by TCRdb to 2020 to 2022). The library was produced with the immunoSEQ multiplex PCR assay. Not all clones reach the TCRdb copy of this immuneACCESS table, which keeps in-frame sequences only. Checked studies attribute under half of the gap to unresolved V genes and leave the rest unexplained. In this sample the table shows approximately 1,500,000 clones, around 97% of which occur a single time. Of the sample, approximately 1.2% falls within the top ten clones. Material for sequencing was naive CD4+ T cells sorted from blood. The cell subset or site label on this specimen signifies: CD45RA+ positively selected. All receptors come from a man under 40 in good health.

A single count supports this clone. The genes are TRBV27 and TRBJ2-7; D not resolved. The germline gives CDR1 MNHEY, CDR2 SMNVEV (reference sequence). V lost 3 bases to trimming and J lost 2 bases, with 11 bases between them. This CDR3 has 14 amino acids. The DNA for the CDR3 is TGTGCCAGCAGTTTTACGGTCCCCCCCTACGAGCAGTACTTC. It codes for CASSFTVPPYEQYF.

This chain links TRBV9 with TRBJ2-3, with D perhaps TRBD2 (5 bases). Per the germline V gene, CDR1 is SGDLS and CDR2 is YYNGEE. Trimming cost V 0 bases and J 3 bases, with 14 bases left between them. This CDR3 region has 16 residues. CDR3 sequence (DNA): TGTGCCAGCAGCGTAGGGTCTAGCATGGAGACAGATACGCAGTATTTT. As protein: CASSVGSSMETDTQYF. Full variable domain (outside the CDR3, taken from reference TRBV9 and TRBJ2-3): DSGVTQTPKHLITATGQRVTLRCSPRSGDLSVYWYQQSLDQGLQFLIQYYNGEERAKGNILERFSAQQFPDLHSELNLSSLELGDSALYFCASSVGSSMETDTQYFGPGTRLTVL.

Remarks on this clone: The sample carries other DNA sequences with the same CDR3. The genes are TRBV7-9 and TRBJ2-3; D not resolved. Looked up from germline, CDR1 is SEHNR and CDR2 is FQNEAQ (reference sequence). The length of the CDR3 is 11 residues. The V gene lost 5 bases and the J gene lost 6 bases, with 6 bases spanning the gap. CDR3 in amino acids: CASSRADTQYF. The CDR3 DNA reads TGTGCCAGCAGCCGGGCCGATACGCAGTATTTT.

The rearrangement uses TRBV7-3 and TRBJ2-2, with D uncertain. V shed 5 bases and J shed 3 bases, with 13 bases lying between them. The length of the CDR3 is 15 residues. Per germline, CDR1 SGHTA and CDR2 FQGTGA. For the CDR3, the DNA is TGTGCCAGCAGCGCCTCGCTTTCCTACACCGGGGAGCTGTTTTTT. Amino acids: CASSASLSYTGELFF.

The CDR3 region has the DNA TGTGCCAGCGCATCCCTAGCGTTAACTGAGCAGTTCTTC. This translates into CASASLALTEQFF. The chain carries TRBV2 and TRBJ2-1, with D tentatively TRBD2 (6 bases). V was trimmed by 8 bases and J by 9 bases, leaving 17 bases between them. Germline V gene data show CDR1 as SNHLY and CDR2 as FYNNEI. The CDR3 is 13 amino acids.

The CDR3 nucleotides are TGTGCCAGCAGGATGGTGGCAGGGGCGCTTAACGGCGGCTACACCTTC. This gives the protein CASRMVAGALNGGYTF. This chain connects TRBV2 to TRBJ1-2; D may be TRBD1 (6 bases). The V and J ends lost 6 bases and 8 bases respectively, with 25 bases between them. Germline lookup yields CDR1 SNHLY and CDR2 FYNNEI. This CDR3 spans 16 amino acids.

As regards this clone: Other DNA sequences within the sample encode an identical CDR3. The CDR3 here is CASSLVPGGELFF. The CDR3 DNA reads TGCGCCAGCAGCTTGGTACCTGGCGGGGAGCTGTTTTTT. This chain joins TRBV5-1 and TRBJ2-2; D uncertain. Germline lookup yields CDR1 SGHRS and CDR2 YFSETQ. V lost 0 bases and J lost 7, with 7 bases in between. This CDR3 is built from 13 residues.

The CDR3: CASSPLSQSSYNEQFF. DNA for the CDR3: TGTGCCAGCTCACCGTTATCGCAGAGCTCCTACAATGAGCAGTTCTTC. The V and J genes are TRBV18 and TRBJ2-1; no definite D call. V was shortened by 3 bases and J by 0 bases, with 12 bases between the two germline ends. CDR3 size: 16 residues. Germline V gene sequence: CDR1 KGHSH, CDR2 LQKENI.

This clone has only one observation. This chain joins TRBV6-4 and TRBJ2-1; D is unclear. V lost 6 bases and J lost 7, with 10 bases in between. Germline V gives CDR1 MRHNA, CDR2 SNTAGT. The CDR3 has 12 amino acids. The CDR3 DNA follows: TGTGCCAGCAGGGGGTTGGGGAATGAGCAGTTCTTC. Translated: CASRGLGNEQFF.

The V and J genes are TRBV5-1 and TRBJ2-7; a weak D match, TRBD1 (5 bases). Trimming removed 2 bases at V and 0 bases at J, with 15 bases between. The CDR3 is made up of 16 amino acids. From germline, CDR1 is SGHRS and CDR2 YFSETQ. The CDR3, as DNA: TGCGCCAGCAGCTTACCGGCCAGGGAATACTCCTACGAGCAGTACTTC. As protein: CASSLPAREYSYEQYF.